Below, 5 T cell receptor beta chains from the same sample are listed, as sequenced in a study of T-cell reconstitution after alpha-beta-depleted transplantation in children. Study conclusions and caveats: Newly produced T cells mostly provided counts and TCRbeta diversity after one year, as hyperexpanded clones declined.

Antigen specificity for these receptors is unknown. This sample's TCRbeta library carried unique molecular identifier barcodes. TCRdb ran MiXCR on the PCR reads and lists one entry per CDR3 protein. The sample lists fewer than 350,000 distinct CDR3 sequences; around 7.1% were seen once. Sequenced here: peripheral blood, sampled 360 days after TCRalphabeta/CD19-depleted stem cell transplant. The receptors stem from a female patient aged 2-9 years who had a stem cell transplant for Fanconi anemia, so the T cells may come from the graft donor.

This clonotype was seen many times. In DNA, the CDR3 is TGTGCCAGCAGCTTGGTGACTAGTGGGGCGATCTCCTTCTTC. It codes for CASSLVTSGAISFF. The V and J genes are TRBV5-6 and TRBJ2-1, with D possibly matching TRBD2 (6 bases). This CDR3 has 14 residues. V lost 0 bases and J lost 16, with 20 bases in between. The germline V gene has CDR1 SGHDT and CDR2 YYEEEE.

This chain connects TRBV12-3 or TRBV12-4 to TRBJ1-2; TRBD1 agrees at 8 bases. With 5 bases clipped from V and 2 bases from J, the junction kept 4 bases outside the gene matches. This CDR3 comprises 14 residues. This CDR3 reads CASSDRGGNYGYTF. In DNA, the CDR3 is TGTGCCAGCAGTGACAGGGGAGGAAACTATGGCTACACCTTC.

This clonotype came up many times. The rearrangement joins TRBV20-1 to TRBJ2-3; D may match TRBD1 or TRBD2 (5 bases each). This CDR3 is 15 amino acids long. V lost 5 bases, J lost 0 bases, and 15 bases lay in between. Germline assignment: CDR1 DFQATT and CDR2 SNEGSKA (reference sequence). CDR3 nucleotide sequence: TGCAGTGCTCCTCCCGGGACGGCTAGCACAGATACGCAGTATTTT. Amino acid sequence: CSAPPGTASTDTQYF.

The V call is TRBV24-1, the J call TRBJ1-5, with a weak D call TRBD1 (5 bases). Trimming took 3 bases from V and 4 from J, leaving 12 bases between them. The CDR3 consists of 15 residues. CDR1 and CDR2 from the germline V gene are KGHDR and SFDVKD. CDR3 sequence (DNA): TGTGCCACCAGTGATCCGAGGGGATGGAATCAGCCCCAGCATTTT. It translates to CATSDPRGWNQPQHF.

This clonotype was picked up a small number of times. V and J are TRBV5-1 and TRBJ2-3; no clear D gene. Between the trimmed V and J ends, which lost 1 base and 13 bases, there was a span of 13 bases. This CDR3 contains 12 residues. Germline V gene lookup returns CDR1 SGHRS and CDR2 YFSETQ. CDR3 sequence (DNA): TGCGCCAGCAGCTTGACCCTACATCAGGAGTATTTT. This sequence encodes CASSLTLHQEYF.